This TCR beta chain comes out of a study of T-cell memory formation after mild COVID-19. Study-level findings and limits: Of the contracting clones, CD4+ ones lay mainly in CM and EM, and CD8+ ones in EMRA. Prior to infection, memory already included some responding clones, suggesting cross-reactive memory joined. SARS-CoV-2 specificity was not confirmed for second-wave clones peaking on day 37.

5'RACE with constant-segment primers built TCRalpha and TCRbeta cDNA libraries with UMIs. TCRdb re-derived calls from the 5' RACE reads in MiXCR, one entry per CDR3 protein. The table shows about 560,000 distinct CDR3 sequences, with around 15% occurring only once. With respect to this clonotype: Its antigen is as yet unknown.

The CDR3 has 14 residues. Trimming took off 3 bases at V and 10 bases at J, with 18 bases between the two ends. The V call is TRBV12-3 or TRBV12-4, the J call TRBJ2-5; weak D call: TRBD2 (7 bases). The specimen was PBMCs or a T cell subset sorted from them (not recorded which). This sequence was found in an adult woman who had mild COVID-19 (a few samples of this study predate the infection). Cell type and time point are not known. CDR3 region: CASSLRGGGGGQYF. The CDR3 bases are TGTGCCAGCAGTTTGAGGGGAGGGGGAGGTGGCCAGTACTTC.